This entry features one TCR beta chain sequence. Between the trimmed V and J ends, which lost 0 bases and 1 base, there was a span of 10 bases. The CDR3 covers 16 residues. Germline V gene lookup returns CDR1 SGHTA and CDR2 FQGNSA. The sample is drawn from a study of immune characterization of retroperitoneal liposarcoma. MiXCR, run by TCRdb on the PCR reads, gives a single entry per CDR3 protein. The sample gives around 8,000 distinct CDR3 sequences, 25% to 30% of which show up once; 11% to 15% is in the top ten. The sequencing sample was made of blood. The rearrangement joins TRBV7-2 to TRBJ2-1, with TRBD2 as a possible D gene (5 bases). This sequence was found in a male donor with retroperitoneal liposarcoma. CDR3 loop: CASSLATLVSYNEQFF. CDR3 in DNA: TGTGCCAGCAGCTTAGCGACACTAGTATCCTACAATGAGCAGTTCTTC.